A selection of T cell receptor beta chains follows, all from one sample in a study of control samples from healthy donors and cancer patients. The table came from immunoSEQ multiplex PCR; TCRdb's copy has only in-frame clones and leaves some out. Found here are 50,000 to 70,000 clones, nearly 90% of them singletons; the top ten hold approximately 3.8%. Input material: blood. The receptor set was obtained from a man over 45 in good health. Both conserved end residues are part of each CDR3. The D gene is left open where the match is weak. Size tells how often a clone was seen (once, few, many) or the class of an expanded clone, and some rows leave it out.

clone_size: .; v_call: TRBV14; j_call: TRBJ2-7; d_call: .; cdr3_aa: CASSQDVRPKYF; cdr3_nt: TGTGCCAGCAGCCAAGATGTGAGGCCGAAGTACTTC
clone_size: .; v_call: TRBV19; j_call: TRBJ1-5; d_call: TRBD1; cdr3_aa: CASSARTGSNQPQHF; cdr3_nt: TGTGCCAGTAGTGCCCGGACAGGGAGCAATCAGCCCCAGCATTTT
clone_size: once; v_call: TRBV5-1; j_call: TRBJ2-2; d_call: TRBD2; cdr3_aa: CASSLPGTSGRIDTGELFF; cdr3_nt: TGCGCCAGCAGCCTACCCGGGACTAGCGGGAGAATTGACACCGGGGAGCTGTTTTTT
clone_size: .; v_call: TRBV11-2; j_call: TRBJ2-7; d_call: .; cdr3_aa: CASKPPDSYEQYF; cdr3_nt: TGTGCCTCTAAGCCCCCAGACTCCTACGAGCAGTACTTC
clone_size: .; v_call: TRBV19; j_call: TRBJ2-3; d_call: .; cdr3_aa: CASSSRAGGTDTQYF; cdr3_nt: TGTGCCAGTAGTTCACGAGCAGGGGGCACAGATACGCAGTATTTT
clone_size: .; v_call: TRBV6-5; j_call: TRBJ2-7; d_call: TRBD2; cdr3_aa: CATMGTSGSYEQYF; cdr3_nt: TGTGCCACTATGGGGACTAGCGGGAGTTACGAGCAGTACTTC
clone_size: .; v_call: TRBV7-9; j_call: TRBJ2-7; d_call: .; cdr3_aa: CASSLGMAPYEQYF; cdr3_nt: TGTGCCAGCAGCTTAGGTATGGCCCCCTACGAGCAGTACTTC
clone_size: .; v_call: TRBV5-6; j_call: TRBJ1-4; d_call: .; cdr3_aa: CASSLVNEEGKLFF; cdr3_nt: TGTGCCAGCAGCTTGGTTAACGAAGAGGGAAAACTGTTTTTT
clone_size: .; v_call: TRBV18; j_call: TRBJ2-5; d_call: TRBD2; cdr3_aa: CASSPGGRVAETQYF; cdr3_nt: TGTGCCAGCTCACCGGGCGGGAGGGTCGCAGAGACCCAGTACTTC
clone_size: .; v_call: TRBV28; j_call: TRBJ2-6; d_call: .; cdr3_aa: CASSLWRPSGANVLTF; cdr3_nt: TGTGCCAGCAGTTTATGGCGGCCCTCTGGGGCCAACGTCCTGACTTTC
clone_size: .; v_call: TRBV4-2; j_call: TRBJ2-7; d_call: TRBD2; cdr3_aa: CASSQDGLATYEQYF; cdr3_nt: TGTGCCAGCAGCCAAGACGGACTAGCGACCTACGAGCAGTACTTC
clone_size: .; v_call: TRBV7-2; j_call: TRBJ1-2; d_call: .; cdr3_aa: CASSRLDRENYGYTF; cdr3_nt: TGTGCCAGCAGCCGGCTTGATAGGGAGAACTATGGCTACACCTTC
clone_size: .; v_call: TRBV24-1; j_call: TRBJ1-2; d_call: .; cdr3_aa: CATSDPSRQAAGGYTF; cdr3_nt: TGTGCCACCAGTGATCCTTCCCGACAGGCGGCGGGTGGCTACACCTTC
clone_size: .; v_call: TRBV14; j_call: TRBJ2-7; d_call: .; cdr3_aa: CASSQRQSYEQYF; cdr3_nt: TGTGCCAGCAGCCAACGACAGTCCTACGAGCAGTACTTC
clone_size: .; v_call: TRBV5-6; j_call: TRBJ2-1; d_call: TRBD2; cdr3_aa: CASSLGRLAGHNEQFF; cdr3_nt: TGTGCCAGCAGCTTGGGGCGACTAGCGGGACACAATGAGCAGTTCTTC
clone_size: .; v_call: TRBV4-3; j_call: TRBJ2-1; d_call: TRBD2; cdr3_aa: CASSPWTSGYNEQFF; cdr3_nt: TGCGCCAGCAGCCCCTGGACTAGCGGATACAATGAGCAGTTCTTC
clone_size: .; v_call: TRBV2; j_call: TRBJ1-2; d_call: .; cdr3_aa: CASSDWVSNYGYTF; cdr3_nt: TGTGCCAGCAGTGATTGGGTCAGCAACTATGGCTACACCTTC
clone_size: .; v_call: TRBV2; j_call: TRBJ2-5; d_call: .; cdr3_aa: CASSDPGRAQYF; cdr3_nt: TGTGCCAGCAGTGATCCCGGCAGGGCCCAGTACTTC
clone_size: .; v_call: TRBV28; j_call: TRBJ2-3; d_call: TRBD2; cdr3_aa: CASSRTSGSTVADTQYF; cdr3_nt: TGTGCCAGCAGCCGGACTAGCGGGAGCACCGTCGCAGATACGCAGTATTTT
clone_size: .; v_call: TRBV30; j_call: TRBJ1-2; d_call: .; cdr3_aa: CAFGGIPPYGYTF; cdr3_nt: TGTGCCTTTGGGGGGATCCCTCCCTATGGCTACACCTTC
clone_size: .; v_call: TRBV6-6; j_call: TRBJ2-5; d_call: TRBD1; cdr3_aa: CASSVGTGMSETQYF; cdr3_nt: TGTGCCAGCAGTGTCGGGACAGGGATGAGCGAGACCCAGTACTTC
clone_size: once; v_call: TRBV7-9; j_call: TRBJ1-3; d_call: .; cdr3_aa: CASSPPPSPGNTIYF; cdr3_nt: TGTGCCAGCAGCCCTCCTCCCTCCCCTGGAAACACCATATATTTT
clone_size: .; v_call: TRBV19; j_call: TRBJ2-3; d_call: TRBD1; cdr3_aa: CASRDPGGVDTDTQYF; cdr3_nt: TGTGCCAGTAGAGACCCAGGGGGCGTCGACACAGATACGCAGTATTTT
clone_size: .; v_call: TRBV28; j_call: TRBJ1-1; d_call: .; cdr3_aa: CASSLVYTEAFF; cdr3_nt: TGTGCCAGCAGTTTAGTTTACACTGAAGCTTTCTTT
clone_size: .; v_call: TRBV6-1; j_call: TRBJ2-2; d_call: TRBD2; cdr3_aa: CASSEWGLAGDITGELFF; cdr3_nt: TGTGCCAGCAGTGAATGGGGACTAGCGGGAGATATCACCGGGGAGCTGTTTTTT
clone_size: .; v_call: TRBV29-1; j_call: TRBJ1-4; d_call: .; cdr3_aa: CSVRDGERELFF; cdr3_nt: TGCAGCGTTAGGGACGGCGAGAGGGAACTGTTTTTT
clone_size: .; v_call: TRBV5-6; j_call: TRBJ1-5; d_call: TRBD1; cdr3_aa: CASSLGAGGLGPQHF; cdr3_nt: TGTGCCAGCAGCTTGGGGGCAGGGGGCCTGGGGCCCCAGCATTTT
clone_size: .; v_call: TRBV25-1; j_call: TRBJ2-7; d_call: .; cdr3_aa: CASSDPTEGGRSHEQYF; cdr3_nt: TGTGCCAGCAGTGACCCCACCGAGGGGGGGCGCAGCCACGAGCAGTACTTC
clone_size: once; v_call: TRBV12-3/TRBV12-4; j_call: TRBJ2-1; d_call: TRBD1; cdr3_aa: CASSPDRVNEQFF; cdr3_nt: TGTGCCAGCAGTCCCGACAGGGTCAATGAGCAGTTCTTC
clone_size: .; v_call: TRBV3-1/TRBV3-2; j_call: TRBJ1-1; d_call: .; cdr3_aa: CASSSRGGDTEAFF; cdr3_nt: TGTGCCAGCAGCTCAAGGGGAGGGGACACTGAAGCTTTCTTT
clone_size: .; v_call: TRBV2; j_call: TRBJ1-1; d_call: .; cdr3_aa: CASSVGGEAFF; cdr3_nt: TGTGCCAGCAGTGTGGGGGGTGAAGCTTTCTTT
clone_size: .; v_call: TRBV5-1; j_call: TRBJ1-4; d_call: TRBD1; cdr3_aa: CASSLGDSWGEKLFF; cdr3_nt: TGCGCCAGCAGCTTAGGGGACAGTTGGGGTGAAAAACTGTTTTTT
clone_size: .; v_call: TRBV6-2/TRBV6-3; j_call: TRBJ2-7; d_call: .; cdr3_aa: CASSYSESYEQYF; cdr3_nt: TGTGCCAGCAGTTACAGTGAGTCCTACGAGCAGTACTTC
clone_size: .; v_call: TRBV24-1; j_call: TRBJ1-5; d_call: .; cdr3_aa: CATSESGTYQPQHF; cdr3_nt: TGTGCCACCAGTGAGAGTGGGACTTATCAGCCCCAGCATTTT
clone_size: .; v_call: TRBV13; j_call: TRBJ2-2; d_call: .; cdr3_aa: CASSTRHLNTGELFF; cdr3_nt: TGTGCCAGCAGTACTAGACATTTAAACACCGGGGAGCTGTTTTTT
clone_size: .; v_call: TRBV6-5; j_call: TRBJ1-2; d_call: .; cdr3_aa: CASSRTAFGYGYTF; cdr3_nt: TGTGCCAGCAGCCGGACAGCCTTTGGCTATGGCTACACCTTC
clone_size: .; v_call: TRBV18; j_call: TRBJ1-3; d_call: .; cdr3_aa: CASSPTDSGNTIYF; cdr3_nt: TGTGCCAGCTCACCGACAGACTCTGGAAACACCATATATTTT
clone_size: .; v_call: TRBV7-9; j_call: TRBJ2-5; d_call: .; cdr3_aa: CASSDWDPTQETQYF; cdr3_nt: TGTGCCAGCAGCGACTGGGACCCCACCCAAGAGACCCAGTACTTC
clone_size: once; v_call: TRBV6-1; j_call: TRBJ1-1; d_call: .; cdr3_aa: CASSEVLGNEAFF; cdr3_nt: TGTGCCAGCAGTGAAGTTTTAGGGAATGAAGCTTTCTTT
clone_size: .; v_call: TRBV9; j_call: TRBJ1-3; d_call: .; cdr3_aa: CASSAGGSSGNTIYF; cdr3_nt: TGTGCCAGCAGCGCCGGAGGGTCCTCTGGAAACACCATATATTTT
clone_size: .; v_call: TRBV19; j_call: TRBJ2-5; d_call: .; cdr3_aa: CASSMTGNSETQYF; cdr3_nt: TGTGCCAGTAGTATGACTGGGAACAGTGAGACCCAGTACTTC
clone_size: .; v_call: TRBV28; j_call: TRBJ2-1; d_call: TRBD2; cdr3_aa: CASSLRTSGTDEQFF; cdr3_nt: TGTGCCAGCAGTTTACGGACTAGCGGGACCGATGAGCAGTTCTTC
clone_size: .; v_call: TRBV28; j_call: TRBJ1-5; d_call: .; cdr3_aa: CASIPGQRDQPQHF; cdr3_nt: TGTGCCAGCATCCCTGGACAGAGGGATCAGCCCCAGCATTTT
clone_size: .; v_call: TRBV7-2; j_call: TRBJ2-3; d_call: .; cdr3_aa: CASSQQRQSTDTQYF; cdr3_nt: TGTGCCAGCAGCCAACAGAGACAGAGCACAGATACGCAGTATTTT
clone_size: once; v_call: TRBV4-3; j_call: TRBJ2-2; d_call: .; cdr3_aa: CASSQEPATGELFF; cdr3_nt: TGCGCCAGCAGCCAAGAACCAGCTACCGGGGAGCTGTTTTTT
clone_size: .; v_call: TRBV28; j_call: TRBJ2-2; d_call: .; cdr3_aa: CASRINTGELFF; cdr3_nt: TGTGCCAGCAGGATAAACACCGGGGAGCTGTTTTTT
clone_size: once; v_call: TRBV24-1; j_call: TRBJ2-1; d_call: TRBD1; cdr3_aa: CATSSTTGQGNEQFF; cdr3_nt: TGTGCCACCAGTAGTACCACGGGACAGGGGAATGAGCAGTTCTTC
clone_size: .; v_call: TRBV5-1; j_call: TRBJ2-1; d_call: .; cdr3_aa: CASSPRDNLYNEQFF; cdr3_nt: TGCGCCAGCAGCCCCCGGGACAACCTCTACAATGAGCAGTTCTTC